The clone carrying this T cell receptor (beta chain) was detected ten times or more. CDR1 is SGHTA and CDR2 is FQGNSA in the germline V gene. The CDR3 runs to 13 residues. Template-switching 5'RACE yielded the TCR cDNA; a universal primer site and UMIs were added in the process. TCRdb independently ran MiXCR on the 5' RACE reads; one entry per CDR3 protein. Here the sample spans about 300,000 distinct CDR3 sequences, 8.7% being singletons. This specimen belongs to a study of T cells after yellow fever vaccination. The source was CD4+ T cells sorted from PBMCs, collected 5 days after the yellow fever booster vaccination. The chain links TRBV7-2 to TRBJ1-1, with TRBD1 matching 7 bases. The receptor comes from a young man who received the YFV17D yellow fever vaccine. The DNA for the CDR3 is TGTGCTGGGGTAAAGGGGGCTGCCACTGAAGCTTTCTTT. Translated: CAGVKGAATEAFF.